Sequencing of this T cell receptor (beta chain) was carried out in a study of OX40 agonist ivuxolimab in advanced cancers. Regarding the study in general: Ivuxolimab was an agonistic, fully human IgG2 monoclonal antibody directed against OX40 (CD134), a costimulatory receptor. Intravenous ivuxolimab was administered to patients every 2 weeks at six dose levels: 0.01, 0.1, 0.3, 1.5, 3 and 10 mg/kg. Among the 52 dose-escalation patients, approximately 20 had hepatocellular carcinoma, about 15 melanoma, 9 renal cell carcinoma and 9 head and neck cancer. A male proportion of nearly 85% and a mean age of roughly 58 years, ranging from 23 to 79, were recorded for the dose-escalation cohort. Patients were allowed to have had prior anti-PD-1, anti-PD-L1 or anti-CTLA-4 therapy, and approximately 40% of the dose-escalation patients had previously received checkpoint inhibitors. Partial responses occurred in three dose-escalation patients: two with cutaneous melanoma and one with hepatocellular carcinoma. The purpose of peripheral TCRbeta sequencing was to test whether ivuxolimab changed TCR sequence diversity and led to clonal T-cell expansion. The paper reports the monotherapy dose-escalation portion (N = 52 patients) of the phase I ivuxolimab trial.

For sequencing of the TCRbeta CDR3 region, genomic DNA was extracted from the sorted cells. The immunoSEQ Assay was used to sequence the TCRbeta CDR3 regions. TCRdb retrieved this table from immuneACCESS and kept in-frame rearrangements only. Not all clones are present; in checked studies, unresolved V genes account for under half, and no reason is known for the remainder. The sample records tens of thousands of clones, more than 75% of which are singletons. The ten largest account for 0.38% of the sample. Of note for this clone: Its target antigen remains unknown. Base qualities are not provided; no much larger clone lies one nucleotide away.

Patients with a history of autoimmune disease or receiving systemic immunosuppression were excluded from the trial. Peripheral blood for TCR sequencing was collected from all dose cohorts at baseline, on cycle 4 day 1, and on cycle 7 day 1. The samples were taken from a phase I, first-in-human, multicenter, open-label dose-escalation trial of ivuxolimab. Adults with locally advanced or metastatic melanoma, renal cell, hepatocellular, or head and neck squamous cell carcinoma were enrolled in the trial. Before TCR sequencing, CD4+ and CD8+ T cells were separately sorted from peripheral blood. V lost 3 bases and J lost 3 bases; the stretch between them is 15 bases long. The CDR3 holds 17 amino acids from the cysteine to the phenylalanine. The CDR3 DNA has 51 bases and is translated from base 1. General conclusions and limits of the study: Low levels of normalized T-cell clonal expansion were also seen in some patients who did not respond. In partial responders in the 0.1-3.0 mg/kg groups, normalized peripheral clonal expansion was found to be among the lowest, especially among CD8+ T cells. After ivuxolimab, CD8+ T cells had more expanded clones than CD4+ T cells on average. At doses of 0.1 to 3.0 mg/kg, clonal expansion of both CD4+ and CD8+ blood T cells was observed from baseline to week 6. The antigen specificity of the clonally expanded peripheral T cells was not determined.

The rearranged segments are TRBV23-1 and TRBJ1-6; 5 matching bases give a weak D call of TRBD1. TRBV23-1 belongs to the ORF category, with a function that is uncertain. Sequencing used CD4+ or CD8+ T cells sorted from blood, obtained in a trial of the OX40 agonist ivuxolimab. The TCR sequence derives from an adult with an advanced solid tumor such as melanoma, head and neck, liver or kidney cancer. The DNA reads as follows: TGCGCCAGCAGTCAGGGACGGATACGACTCTATAATTCACCCCTCCACTTT. This sequence encodes CASSQGRIRLYNSPLHF.